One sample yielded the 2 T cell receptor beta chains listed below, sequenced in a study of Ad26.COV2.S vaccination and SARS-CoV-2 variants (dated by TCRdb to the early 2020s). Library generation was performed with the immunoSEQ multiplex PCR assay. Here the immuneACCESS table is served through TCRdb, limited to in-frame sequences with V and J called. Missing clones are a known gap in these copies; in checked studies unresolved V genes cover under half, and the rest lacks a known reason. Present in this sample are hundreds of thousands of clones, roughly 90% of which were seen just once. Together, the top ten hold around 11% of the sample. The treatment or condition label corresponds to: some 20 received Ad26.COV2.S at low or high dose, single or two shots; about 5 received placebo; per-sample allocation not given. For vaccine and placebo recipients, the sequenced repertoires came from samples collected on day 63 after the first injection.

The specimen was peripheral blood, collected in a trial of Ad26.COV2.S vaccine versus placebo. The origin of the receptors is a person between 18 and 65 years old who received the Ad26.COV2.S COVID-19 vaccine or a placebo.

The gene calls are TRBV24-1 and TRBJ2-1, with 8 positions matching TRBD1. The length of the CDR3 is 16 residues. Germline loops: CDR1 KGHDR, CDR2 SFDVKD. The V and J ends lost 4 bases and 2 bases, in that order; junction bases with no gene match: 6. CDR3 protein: CATSDRTGGTYNEQFF. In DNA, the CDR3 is TGTGCCACCAGTGACCGAACAGGGGGGACCTACAATGAGCAGTTCTTC.

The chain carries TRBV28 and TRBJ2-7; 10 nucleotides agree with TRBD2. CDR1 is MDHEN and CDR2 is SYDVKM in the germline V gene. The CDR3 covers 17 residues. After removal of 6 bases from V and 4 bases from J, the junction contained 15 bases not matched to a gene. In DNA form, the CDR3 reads TGTGCCAGCAGCTCATCCGGGCAGCGGGAGGGCCGTTACGAGCAGTACTTC. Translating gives CASSSSGQREGRYEQYF.